Below, one TCR beta chain is given with its context. This sample stems from a study of cytomegalovirus exposure and HLA in healthy donors. The PCR ran on 60 Vbeta and 13 Jbeta primers. Libraries were prepared by immunoSEQ multiplex PCR; TCRdb keeps only in-frame clonotypes and omits some of them. Here the sample spans 130,000 or so clones, roughly 9.6% being singletons. Losses at the gene ends were 5 bases for V and 6 bases for J; bases not matched to a gene: 12. Germline CDR1 reads SGHAT; CDR2 reads FQNNGV. The CDR3 has 17 residues. The rearrangement uses TRBV11-2 and TRBJ1-4, with 10 bases aligning to TRBD1. The sequencing input was PBMCs. This clonotype was sampled from a woman in her thirties or forties in good health and CMV-seropositive. CDR3 coding DNA: TGTGCCAGCAGCCCCTTGCCAGGAGGGACAGGGGATGAAAAACTGTTTTTT. This translates into CASSPLPGGTGDEKLFF.